This T cell receptor (beta chain) originates from a study of T cells in Graves' hyperthyroidism and ophthalmopathy. Regarding the study as a whole: Clonotypes that were expanded in thyroid above 0.001 mostly appeared in blood too. A model using 13 V-J features told ophthalmopathy apart from stable hyperthyroidism.

CDR3 length: 17 amino acids. Germline V gives CDR1 GTSNPN, CDR2 SVGIG (reference sequence). V gave up 2 bases and J gave up 7 bases; unmatched junction bases: 12. The TCR beta CDR3 regions underwent amplification using RNA transcripts as the source. The study used the HTBI primer set for a first-round RT-PCR of the TCR CDR3. TCRdb recomputed calls from the multiplex PCR reads with MiXCR, one row per CDR3 protein. The data show about 700,000 distinct CDR3 sequences, with around 15% seen just once and roughly 10% held by the top ten. The hyperthyroidism was newly diagnosed and had lasted under 2 months; the patients were aged 18 to 65. Comments on this clonotype: Its antigen remains unknown.

The chain couples TRBV30 to TRBJ2-1, with 12 bases that match TRBD2. The source of this sequence is a young woman with Graves' hyperthyroidism. Sequencing used blood. Here the CDR3 reads CAWSLERTSGIFNEQFF. CDR3 sequence (DNA): TGTGCCTGGAGTCTTGAACGGACTAGCGGGATTTTTAATGAGCAGTTCTTC.